Sequencing of this TCR beta chain was carried out in a study of cytomegalovirus exposure and HLA in healthy donors. About the research overall: The early release's HLA-typed donors yielded 78 million or so unique TCRs. Regarding the study as a whole: Prediction of most subjects' HLA-A and HLA-B alleles by TCR beta sequences was reportedly accurate. By HLA locus, TCR association rates varied in a later analysis, with DRB1 showing the most and HLA-C the fewest.

PCR amplification relied on 60 Vbeta primers (plus 13 Jbeta primers). Only in-frame clones appear in the TCRdb table, and some are missing; sequencing was by immunoSEQ multiplex PCR. The sample holds around 160,000 clones, approximately 71% seen once. Sampled while nominally healthy, donors likely had unrecorded immune exposures. This clone was recorded a few times. The antigen is not known. The TCR sequence derives from a woman aged 40 to 55 in good health and CMV-seropositive. The sample comprised PBMCs.

The CDR3 loop is CASSVSGKTGELFF. In DNA form, the CDR3 reads TGTGCCAGCAGTGTTTCAGGGAAAACCGGGGAGCTGTTTTTT. This chain links TRBV28 with TRBJ2-2; a possible D gene is TRBD1 (5 bases). The ends were cut back, 5 bases at V and 5 bases at J, with 12 bases in the middle. The CDR3 consists of 14 residues. From germline, CDR1 is MDHEN and CDR2 SYDVKM.